This TCR beta chain came from a study of T cell clusters in autoimmune cytopenias. Study-level background: A median of approximately 50,000 TRB reads per sample yielded a median roughly 2,000 distinct clonotypes.

Multiplex touch-down PCR amplified TRB using TRB-A and TRB-B pools in one tube. Reanalyzing the multiplex PCR reads, TCRdb keeps one entry per CDR3 protein, without DNA. The table for this sample gives fewer than 5,000 distinct CDR3 sequences. TRB was amplified from approximately 230 ng of peripheral blood genomic DNA per sample. CDR1 SQVTM and CDR2 ANQGSEA come from the germline V gene. The CDR3 sequence is 13 residues long. The same data also went into a second study, on T cell repertoires in aging, cancer and after chemotherapy. That study adds: Across the chemotherapy interval, each cancer cohort showed higher median generation probability, suggesting thymic rebound. No conclusions about immunological memory after chemotherapy can be drawn from the repertoire data.

Input material: peripheral blood. This clonotype was obtained from a human donor in good health. The chain is built from TRBV29-1 and TRBJ1-1. The CDR3 spells CSVEKGWNTEAFF.